The table lists the clone carrying this T cell receptor (beta chain) with a count of one. The data were taken from a study of blood T cell repertoires in COVID-19. Study-level information: The samples span acute and convalescent COVID-19 from the United States, Italy and Spain. In each case, the material was cDNA or gDNA derived from T cells, B-cell-depleted T cells, or PBMCs.

Germline-derived CDR1 and CDR2 are SGHTA and FQGNSA. The V segment lost 7 bases and the J segment 12 bases; nucleotides outside the gene matches: 12. This CDR3 region has 16 residues. Original processing methods: How many nucleated cells were present was estimated from reference gene primer amplification. The table came from immunoSEQ multiplex PCR; TCRdb's copy has only in-frame clones and leaves some out. The V and J calls and clone size were taken over from that table, and D and trimming were inferred from the DNA. The table lists about 90,000 clones, 84% of them singletons. V usage is TRBV7-2 and J usage is TRBJ2-1; 16 bases line up with TRBD2. The receptor was isolated from a man in his sixties with acute or convalescent COVID-19. The sequencing input was peripheral blood. CDR3 nucleotides: TGTGCCAGCAATCCAGATGGGACTAGCGGGGGGGCCTGGCAGTTCTTC. It encodes CASNPDGTSGGAWQFF.